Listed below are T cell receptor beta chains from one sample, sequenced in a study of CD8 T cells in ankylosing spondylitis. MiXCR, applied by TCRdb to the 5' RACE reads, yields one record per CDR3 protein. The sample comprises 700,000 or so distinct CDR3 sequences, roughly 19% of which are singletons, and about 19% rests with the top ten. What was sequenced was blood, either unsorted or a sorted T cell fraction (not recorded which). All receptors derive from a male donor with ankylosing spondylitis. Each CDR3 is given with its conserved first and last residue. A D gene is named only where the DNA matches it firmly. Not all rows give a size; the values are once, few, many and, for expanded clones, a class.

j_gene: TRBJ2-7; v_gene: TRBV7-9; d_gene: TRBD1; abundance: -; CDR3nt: TGTGCCAGCAGCCTCGGGACAGGGGGCGCAATGGTCGAGCATTGCTTC; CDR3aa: CASSLGTGGAMVEHCF
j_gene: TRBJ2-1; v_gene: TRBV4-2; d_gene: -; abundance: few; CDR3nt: TGTGCCAGCAGCCCTAAACCGGGACCCAAGAGCTCCTACAATGAGCAGTTCTTC; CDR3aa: CASSPKPGPKSSYNEQFF
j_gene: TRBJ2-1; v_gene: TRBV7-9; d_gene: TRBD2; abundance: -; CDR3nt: TGTGCCAGCAGCTTACGGGGGGGCAGGACCGATGAGCAGTTCTTC; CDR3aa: CASSLRGGRTDEQFF
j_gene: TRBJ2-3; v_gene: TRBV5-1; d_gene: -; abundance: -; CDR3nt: TGCGCCAGCACCCATGGACAGTCCAGAACAGCAGATACGCAGTATTTT; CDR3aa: CASTHGQSRTADTQYF
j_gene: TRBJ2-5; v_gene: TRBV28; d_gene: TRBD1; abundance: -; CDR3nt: TGTGCCAGCATGGGACAGGGGCTCCCCCACGACAGGAAGACCCAGTACTTC; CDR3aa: CASMGQGLPHDRKTQYF
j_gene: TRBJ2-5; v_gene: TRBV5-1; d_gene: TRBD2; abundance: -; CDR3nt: TGCGCCAGCAGCTTGGTTGCGGGAGGCGCTGAGGAGACCCAGTACTTC; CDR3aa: CASSLVAGGAEETQYF
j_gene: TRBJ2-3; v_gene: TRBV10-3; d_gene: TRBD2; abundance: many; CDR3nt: TGTGCCATCGGGACTAGCGGGAGCACAGATACGCAGTATTTT; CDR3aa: CAIGTSGSTDTQYF
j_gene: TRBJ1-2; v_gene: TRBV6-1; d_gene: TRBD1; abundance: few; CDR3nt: TGTGCCAGCAGTGCCTCGGGACAGGCGGCTTATGGCTACACCTTC; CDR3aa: CASSASGQAAYGYTF
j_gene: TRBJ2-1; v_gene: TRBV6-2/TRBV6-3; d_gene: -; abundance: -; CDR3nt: TGTGCCAGCAGTTACTCGAACGAGTTTAATGAGCAGTTCTTC; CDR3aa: CASSYSNEFNEQFF
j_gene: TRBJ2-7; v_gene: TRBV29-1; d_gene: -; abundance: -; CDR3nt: TGCAGCGTTGTCAATTGGCAGGGCGCACAGTACTTC; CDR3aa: CSVVNWQGAQYF
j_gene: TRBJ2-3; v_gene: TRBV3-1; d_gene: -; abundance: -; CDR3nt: TGTGCCAGCAGCCAAAAGGGGAGTACGCAGTATTTT; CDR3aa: CASSQKGSTQYF
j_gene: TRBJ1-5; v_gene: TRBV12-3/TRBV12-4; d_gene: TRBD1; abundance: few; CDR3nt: TGTGCCAGCAGCCCGACAGGGGATGCTCAGCCCCAGCATTTT; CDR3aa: CASSPTGDAQPQHF
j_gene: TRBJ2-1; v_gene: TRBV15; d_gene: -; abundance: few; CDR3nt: TGTGCCACCAGCAGAGAAGAAGACGGGTACAATGAGCAGTTCTTC; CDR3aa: CATSREEDGYNEQFF
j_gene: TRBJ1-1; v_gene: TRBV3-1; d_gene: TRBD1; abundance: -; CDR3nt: TGTGCCAGCAGTCGACAGGGATGGGTAAACACTGAAGCTTTCTTT; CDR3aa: CASSRQGWVNTEAFF